The 28 T cell receptor beta chains below all came from one sample that was sequenced in a study of T cell clonotyping in hematopoietic cell transplantation. Only in-frame clones appear in the TCRdb table, and some are missing; sequencing was by immunoSEQ multiplex PCR. The sample consists of roughly 29,000 clones, around three quarters of them appearing once. Time point meaning: recipient sample about 28 days before transplant, after cytoreduction. The sequenced sample was peripheral blood mononuclear cells, obtained before stem cell transplant. The origin of the receptors is a woman aged 25 to 45 with chronic myeloid leukemia. Some clones in this sample may be carry-over from other donors' samples.

This chain joins TRBV30 and TRBJ2-7, with a weak D call TRBD2 (6 bases). The germline V gene has CDR1 GTSNPN and CDR2 SVGIG (reference sequence). Between the trimmed V and J ends, which lost 4 bases and 6 bases, there was a span of 16 bases. The CDR3 covers 13 residues. The CDR3: CAWKRGTSSEQYF. DNA of the CDR3: TGTGCCTGGAAACGGGGGACCTCTTCCGAGCAGTACTTC.

The chain uses TRBV29-1 and TRBJ1-1; a weak D match, TRBD1 (6 bases). From germline, CDR1 is SQVTM and CDR2 ANQGSEA. With 7 bases removed from V and 1 base from J, the gap between germline ends came to 10 bases. CDR3 size: 12 residues. The CDR3 sequence is CSGGQTNTEAFF. The DNA of the CDR3 is TGCAGCGGGGGGCAGACGAACACTGAAGCTTTCTTT.

CDR3 in amino acids: CAWSNGQISPLHF. The CDR3, as DNA: TGTGCCTGGAGTAACGGACAGATCTCACCCCTCCACTTT. This chain uses TRBV30 with TRBJ1-6; D is possibly TRBD1 (6 bases). Germline V gene sequence: CDR1 GTSNPN, CDR2 SVGIG (reference sequence). This CDR3 is built from 13 residues. Trimming took 2 bases from V and 10 from J, leaving 12 bases between them.

The chain joins TRBV5-1 to TRBJ1-5; TRBD1 might be the D (6 bases). The germline V gene has CDR1 SGHRS and CDR2 YFSETQ. The V and J ends lost 0 bases and 2 bases respectively, with 9 bases between them. The CDR3 loop spans 15 amino acids. The CDR3 protein is CASSLGTVGNQPQHF. CDR3 sequence (DNA): TGCGCCAGCAGCTTGGGGACAGTAGGCAATCAGCCCCAGCATTTT.

The chain is built from TRBV9 and TRBJ2-6; a weak D match, TRBD2 (7 bases). The CDR3 runs to 17 residues. Looked up from germline, CDR1 is SGDLS and CDR2 is YYNGEE. V dropped 2 bases and J dropped 1 base, with 13 bases sitting between them. The CDR3 sequence: CASSVIGGGSGANVLTF. The CDR3, as DNA: TGTGCCAGCAGCGTCATAGGGGGGGGATCTGGGGCCAACGTCCTGACTTTC.

The CDR3 sequence: CASTLGGASGNQPQHF. DNA of the CDR3: TGTGCCAGCACCCTGGGGGGGGCGTCAGGCAATCAGCCCCAGCATTTT. V gene TRBV7-2 combines with J gene TRBJ1-5; a possible D gene is TRBD1 (6 bases). Trimming shortened V by 7 bases and J by 2 bases, and 18 bases separated the two germline ends. Germline values: CDR1 SGHTA, CDR2 FQGNSA. The CDR3 is 16 residues long.

This rearrangement joins TRBV5-6 to TRBJ1-5; D gene ambiguous. In germline, CDR1 is SGHDT, CDR2 YYEEEE. V lost 4 bases and J lost 7, with 9 bases in between. The CDR3 has 12 amino acids. CDR3 DNA sequence: TGTGCCAGCAGCCTCCGTGAGCAGCCCCAGCATTTT. Protein: CASSLREQPQHF.

This sequence joins TRBV14 and TRBJ1-4; no clear D gene. Germline values: CDR1 SGHDN, CDR2 FVKESK. This CDR3 has 12 amino acids. The V and J ends lost 4 bases and 5 bases respectively, with 5 bases between them. Here the CDR3 reads CASSLRNEKLFF. The CDR3 coding sequence is TGTGCCAGCAGCCTTCGAAATGAAAAACTGTTTTTT.

The table lists this clone with a few counts. The chain has TRBV7-2 and TRBJ2-1; 12 nucleotides align to TRBD2. The V gene end was trimmed by 1 base and the J gene end by 5 bases; junction bases not matched to a gene: 3. Germline CDR1 and CDR2: SGHTA and FQGNSA. The CDR3 spans 16 residues. This chain's CDR3 is CASSLGLAGGDNEQFF. The DNA for the CDR3 is TGTGCCAGCAGCTTAGGGCTAGCGGGGGGGGACAATGAGCAGTTCTTC.

The V and J genes are TRBV9 and TRBJ2-7; D unclear. V was cut by 0 bases and J by 2 bases, with 12 bases left in between. CDR1 SGDLS and CDR2 YYNGEE come from the germline V gene. The CDR3 loop spans 15 amino acids. The CDR3 nucleotides are TGTGCCAGCAGCGTAGGAAGTAGCCTTGCCTACGAGCAGTACTTC. Its protein product is CASSVGSSLAYEQYF.

V usage is TRBV2 and J usage is TRBJ2-3; a weak D match, TRBD1 (5 bases). CDR1 SNHLY and CDR2 FYNNEI come from the germline V gene. The CDR3 sequence is 16 residues long. The V and J ends lost 3 bases and 2 bases respectively, with 15 bases between them. The chain's CDR3 is CASSDHRTLITDTQYF. The CDR3 coding sequence is TGTGCCAGCAGTGACCACCGGACACTCATCACAGATACGCAGTATTTT.

The sample holds a few counts of this clone. The chain employs TRBV2 and TRBJ1-5, with D perhaps TRBD1 (6 bases). Germline lookup yields CDR1 SNHLY and CDR2 FYNNEI. The CDR3 extends over 14 amino acids. The germline V and J ends were trimmed by 3 bases and 5 bases, with 11 bases remaining between them. The DNA of the CDR3 is TGTGCCAGCAGTGACTACCAGGGGTATCAGCCCCAGCATTTT. Residues: CASSDYQGYQPQHF.

This clone showed up just a few times. V and J are TRBV2 and TRBJ1-2; 11 nucleotides line up with TRBD1. CDR3 size: 11 residues. The V segment lost 9 bases and the J segment 8 bases; nucleotides outside the gene matches: 2. In germline, CDR1 is SNHLY, CDR2 FYNNEI. This CDR3 reads CARRTGGGYTF. The CDR3 coding sequence is TGTGCCAGACGGACAGGGGGCGGCTACACCTTC. Supplemented by reference TRBV2 and TRBJ1-2, the full variable domain reads EPEVTQTPSHQVTQMGQEVILRCVPISNHLYFYWYRQILGQKVEFLVSFYNNEISEKSEIFDDQFSVERPDGSNFTLKIRSTKLEDSAMYFCARRTGGGYTFGSGTRLTVV.

The chain carries TRBV20-1 and TRBJ2-1; possibly TRBD1 for D (6 bases). CDR3 length: 10 residues. The V end lost 5 bases, the J end lost 12 bases, and 11 bases lay between the germline ends. Germline CDR1 and CDR2: DFQATT and SNEGSKA (reference sequence). The CDR3 here is CSAVGRGQFF. CDR3 bases: TGCAGTGCTGTTGGCAGGGGGCAGTTCTTC.

A single count supports this clone. The rearrangement uses TRBV28 and TRBJ1-2; D gene uncertain. Trimming stripped 6 bases from V and 4 bases from J, with 9 bases between. The length of the CDR3 is 12 residues. In germline, CDR1 is MDHEN, CDR2 SYDVKM. The CDR3 DNA reads TGTGCCAGCAGAAGGGATCTCTATGGCTACACCTTC. Protein sequence: CASRRDLYGYTF.

The rearrangement links TRBV2 to TRBJ2-7; TRBD1 is a possible D gene (5 bases). This CDR3 is 13 amino acids long. Trimming took 3 bases from V and 7 from J, leaving 13 bases between them. Germline V gene sequence: CDR1 SNHLY, CDR2 FYNNEI. CDR3 sequence reads: CASSEGLGVEQYF. The CDR3 DNA follows: TGTGCCAGCAGTGAGGGATTAGGGGTTGAGCAGTACTTC.

The V and J genes are TRBV4-2 and TRBJ2-5, with unresolved D. Germline assignment: CDR1 LGHNA and CDR2 YNFKEQ. The CDR3 runs 15 residues. Trimming left V 0 bases short and J 5 bases short, with 13 bases between. The CDR3 sequence: CASSQESLGGETQYF. In DNA, the CDR3 is TGTGCCAGCAGCCAAGAAAGTCTAGGTGGGGAGACCCAGTACTTC.

The chain uses TRBV28 and TRBJ1-2, with D possibly being TRBD1 (5 bases). The CDR3 contains 14 residues. Germline V gene sequence: CDR1 MDHEN, CDR2 SYDVKM. The V end was cut by 5 bases, the J end by 4 bases, with 14 bases between. DNA of the CDR3: TGTGCCAGCAGTCCAAAGGGGTGGGGCTATGGCTACACCTTC. It codes for CASSPKGWGYGYTF.

The rearrangement links TRBV7-2 to TRBJ2-3; 11 bases fit TRBD2. V shed 5 bases and J 2 bases; nucleotides not matched to a gene: 12. The length of the CDR3 is 18 residues. Germline CDR1 reads SGHTA; CDR2 reads FQGNSA. CDR3 sequence reads: CASSPGTSGGLYTDTQYF. In nucleotides, the CDR3 is TGTGCCAGCAGCCCAGGCACTAGCGGGGGCCTGTACACAGATACGCAGTATTTT.

In its sample, this clone was seen once. V usage is TRBV2 and J usage is TRBJ2-7; 11 bases agree with TRBD2. This CDR3 region has 14 residues. Germline V lookup: CDR1 SNHLY, CDR2 FYNNEI. J gave up 6 bases and V 4 bases, and 5 bases lay outside the gene matches. In DNA form, the CDR3 reads TGTGCCAGCAGTGGGCTAGCGGGGGGAAGCGAGCAGTACTTC. This codes for CASSGLAGGSEQYF. Full variable domain (outside the CDR3, taken from reference TRBV2 and TRBJ2-7): EPEVTQTPSHQVTQMGQEVILRCVPISNHLYFYWYRQILGQKVEFLVSFYNNEISEKSEIFDDQFSVERPDGSNFTLKIRSTKLEDSAMYFCASSGLAGGSEQYFGPGTRLTVT.

This chain joins TRBV7-2 and TRBJ1-2; possible D gene TRBD1, 5 bases. In germline, CDR1 is SGHTA, CDR2 FQGNSA. The CDR3 runs to 15 residues. Trimming pared 2 bases from V and 1 base from J, leaving 11 bases between. CDR3 nucleotides: TGTGCCAGCAGCTTACAGGGACCTCTTAACTATGGCTACACCTTC. Translating it yields CASSLQGPLNYGYTF.

The V call is TRBV6-5, the J call TRBJ2-7; D is unresolved. Germline V lookup: CDR1 MNHEY, CDR2 SVGAGI. The germline V and J ends were trimmed by 6 bases and 5 bases, with 14 bases remaining between them. CDR3 length equals 13 residues. The CDR3 reads CASRRRERDEQYF. CDR3 DNA: TGTGCCAGCAGGCGGAGAGAAAGGGACGAGCAGTACTTC.

This chain links TRBV7-8 with TRBJ2-7; 8 nucleotides line up with TRBD2. J gave up 6 bases and V 1 base, and 11 bases lay outside the gene matches. Germline CDR1 and CDR2: SGHVS and FQNEAQ. This CDR3 spans 16 amino acids. CDR3 protein: CASSLVPAGAHSEQYV. The CDR3 nucleotides read TGTGCCAGCAGCTTAGTCCCAGCGGGGGCACATAGCGAGCAGTACGTC.

The genes are TRBV19 and TRBJ1-2; D not resolved. Germline values: CDR1 LNHDA, CDR2 SQIVND (reference sequence). V was clipped by 5 bases and J by 2 bases, with 9 bases between them. This CDR3 contains 13 residues. The CDR3 DNA follows: TGTGCCAGTAGTTCCTACCTAAACTATGGCTACACCTTC. As protein: CASSSYLNYGYTF.

V gene TRBV30 combines with J gene TRBJ2-6; D not certain. Between the trimmed V and J ends, which lost 3 bases and 2 bases, there was a span of 11 bases. Germline CDR1 is GTSNPN and CDR2 is SVGIG (reference sequence). CDR3 length equals 15 residues. The CDR3 bases are TGTGCCTGGAGGCATCGACTCCCTGGGGCCAACGTCCTGACTTTC. This encodes CAWRHRLPGANVLTF. The variable domain in full, with the rest retrieved from reference TRBV30 and TRBJ2-6, is SQTIHQWPATLVQPVGSPLSLECTVEGTSNPNLYWYRQAAGRGLQLLFYSVGIGQISSEVPQNLSASRPQDRQFILSSKKLLLSDSGFYLCAWRHRLPGANVLTFGAGSRLTVL.

The V and J genes are TRBV6-5 and TRBJ2-2; 11 nucleotides agree with TRBD1. The V segment lost 5 bases and the J segment 6 bases; nucleotides outside the gene matches: 5. The CDR3 runs to 15 residues. CDR1 is MNHEY and CDR2 is SVGAGI in the germline V gene. DNA for the CDR3: TGTGCCAGCAGTGCCGGGACAGGGGGGGCCGGGGAGCTGTTTTTT. Amino acid sequence: CASSAGTGGAGELFF.

In DNA form, the CDR3 reads TGTGCCAGCAGCCGGGTAGCCGGGACAGGGTTTTCACCCCTCCACTTT. It specifies CASSRVAGTGFSPLHF. The rearrangement links TRBV5-8 to TRBJ1-6; 9 nucleotides agree with TRBD1. V lost 4 bases, J lost 9 bases, and 11 bases stayed unmatched. Germline V gene sequence: CDR1 SGHTS, CDR2 YDEGEE. This CDR3 comprises 16 residues.

V usage is TRBV12-5 and J usage is TRBJ2-3; unclear D gene. Germline V gives CDR1 LGHNT, CDR2 FRNRAP. V dropped 0 bases and J dropped 5 bases, with 3 bases sitting between them. CDR3 length: 12 residues. CDR3 DNA: TGTGCTAGTGGTTTGGTATTAGATACGCAGTATTTT. Protein product: CASGLVLDTQYF.